The clone carrying this T cell receptor beta chain was counted a few times. These data come from a study of radiotherapy plus CTLA-4 blockade in lung cancer. Only in-frame clones appear in the TCRdb table, and some are missing; sequencing was by immunoSEQ multiplex PCR. The sample contains some 51,000 clones, around 79% of which appear only once. This CDR3 spans 17 amino acids. The V and J ends lost 4 bases and 0 bases, in that order; junction bases with no gene match: 4. Germline loops: CDR1 MGHRA, CDR2 YSYEKL. This chain joins TRBV4-1 and TRBJ1-6; 9 bases fit TRBD1. The clonotype was recovered from a human donor with non-small cell lung cancer whose response to radiotherapy plus ipilimumab could not be evaluated. The source was peripheral blood, collected from a patient treated with radiotherapy plus ipilimumab. The CDR3, as DNA: TGCGCCAGCAGCCGAGACAGGGGGAGCTCCTATAATTCACCCCTCCACTTT. Protein: CASSRDRGSSYNSPLHF.